Following are 15 T cell receptor beta chains from one sample sequenced in a study of T cell responses to AZD1222 COVID-19 vaccine. The method was immunoSEQ multiplex PCR; TCRdb's version includes in-frame clones alone and lacks a portion of them. The repertoire holds around 50,000 clones, with about 91% as singletons. The sample here was peripheral blood, taken 28 days after the second AZD1222 dose. The receptor source for this set is an adult who received the AZD1222 COVID-19 vaccine.

The chain combines TRBV7-2 with TRBJ2-7; D gene unclear. Germline V gene lookup returns CDR1 SGHTA and CDR2 FQGNSA. This CDR3 contains 13 residues. The V and J ends lost 3 bases and 5 bases respectively, with 11 bases between them. CDR3 in amino acids: CASSLAGAHEQYF. The CDR3 bases are TGTGCCAGCAGCTTGGCTGGAGCCCACGAGCAGTACTTC.

This clone was recorded once. The V gene is TRBV9, the J gene TRBJ1-2; D call uncertain. The V end lost 0 bases, the J end lost 2 bases, and 14 bases lay between the germline ends. The CDR3 spans 16 residues. Germline V lookup: CDR1 SGDLS, CDR2 YYNGEE. Here the CDR3 DNA reads TGTGCCAGCAGCGTAGGAAACCCAGGAGAAAACTATGGCTACACCTTC. Protein product: CASSVGNPGENYGYTF.

This clone came up once. The V gene is TRBV28, the J gene TRBJ2-7; D remains unclear. Germline CDR1 MDHEN, CDR2 SYDVKM. V was trimmed by 7 bases and J by 1 base, leaving 17 bases between them. There are 15 residues in the CDR3. DNA of the CDR3: TGTGCCAGCACCGGCCGCTCCCGGGCTTCCTACGAGCAGTACTTC. Translating it yields CASTGRSRASYEQYF. Variable domain in full (rest from reference TRBV28 and TRBJ2-7): DVKVTQSSRYLVKRTGEKVFLECVQDMDHENMFWYRQDPGLGLRLIYFSYDVKMKEKGDIPEGYSVSREKKERFSLILESASTNQTSMYLCASTGRSRASYEQYFGPGTRLTVT.

The gene calls are TRBV4-3 and TRBJ1-2; the match to TRBD1 covers 7 bases. Germline lookup yields CDR1 LGHNA and CDR2 YSLEER. The trim removed 1 base at V and 4 bases at J, leaving 9 bases unmatched. CDR3 length equals 16 residues. The CDR3 nucleotides read TGCGCCAGCAGCCAAGTGATAGGGGACAGCAGCTATGGCTACACCTTC. Protein product: CASSQVIGDSSYGYTF.

The chain is built from TRBV5-6 and TRBJ2-1, with D possibly matching TRBD2 (6 bases). This CDR3 is 14 amino acids long. With 2 bases removed from V and 4 bases from J, the gap between germline ends came to 10 bases. Looked up from germline, CDR1 is SGHDT and CDR2 is YYEEEE. The CDR3 coding sequence is TGTGCCAGCAGCTTCCCGGACTATTACAATGAGCAGTTCTTC. Amino acids: CASSFPDYYNEQFF.

This chain uses TRBV6-2 or TRBV6-3 with TRBJ2-1, with unresolved D. Germline V gene lookup returns CDR1 MNHEY and CDR2 SVGEGT. This CDR3 region has 12 residues. V shed 5 bases and J shed 6 bases, with 8 bases lying between them. The CDR3 region is CASSPPGNEQFF. The CDR3 DNA reads TGTGCCAGCAGTCCCCCGGGCAATGAGCAGTTCTTC.

V usage is TRBV6-6 and J usage is TRBJ2-1; 8 bases align to TRBD1. J gave up 4 bases and V 5 bases, and 7 bases lay outside the gene matches. The germline V gene encodes CDR1 MNHNY and CDR2 SVGAGI (reference sequence). The CDR3 is made up of 15 amino acids. The CDR3 region has the DNA TGTGCCAGCAGTGGACAGGGCGGGTATTACAATGAGCAGTTCTTC. Protein product: CASSGQGGYYNEQFF.

This clone was seen just once. This chain links TRBV6-2 or TRBV6-3 with TRBJ2-7; perhaps TRBD1 as D (6 bases). This CDR3 comprises 16 residues. Trimming removed 0 bases at V and 3 bases at J, with 15 bases between. The germline V gene has CDR1 MNHEY and CDR2 SVGEGT. The CDR3 DNA reads TGTGCCAGCAGTTACTCCTCCTTCACAGGGTACTACGAGCAGTACTTC. It specifies CASSYSSFTGYYEQYF.

The chain combines TRBV5-1 with TRBJ2-7, with D perhaps matching TRBD2 (6 bases). The germline CDR1 and CDR2 sequences are SGHRS and YFSETQ. Between the trimmed V and J ends, which lost 4 bases and 5 bases, there was a span of 10 bases. This CDR3 has 12 residues. CDR3 nucleotide sequence: TGCGCCAGCAGCGCGCGGGGCGACGAGCAGTACTTC. Protein sequence: CASSARGDEQYF.

Written as DNA, the CDR3 is TGTGCCAGCAGTTCTCTAGCGGGAGGTTTAGAGACCCAGTACTTC. Translating gives CASSSLAGGLETQYF. The rearrangement uses TRBV28 and TRBJ2-5; TRBD2 matches at 11 bases. The CDR3 covers 15 residues. Germline lookup yields CDR1 MDHEN and CDR2 SYDVKM. Germline trimming cut 4 bases from V and 4 bases from J; bases unmatched to any gene: 5. The whole variable domain, remainder taken from reference TRBV28 and TRBJ2-5, is DVKVTQSSRYLVKRTGEKVFLECVQDMDHENMFWYRQDPGLGLRLIYFSYDVKMKEKGDIPEGYSVSREKKERFSLILESASTNQTSMYLCASSSLAGGLETQYFGPGTRLLVL.

This clone was recorded a few times. V gene TRBV6-4 combines with J gene TRBJ2-3, with D perhaps matching TRBD2 (7 bases). The germline V gene has CDR1 MRHNA and CDR2 SNTAGT. Trimming took off 2 bases at V and 0 bases at J, with 9 bases between the two ends. The CDR3 spans 15 residues. CDR3 in amino acids: CASSDGGASTDTQYF. DNA of the CDR3: TGTGCCAGCAGTGACGGGGGGGCTAGCACAGATACGCAGTATTTT.

In nucleotides, the CDR3 is TGTGCCAGCAGCTTAATCCGGCCCCAGCATTTT. This gives the protein CASSLIRPQHF. The chain uses TRBV5-8 and TRBJ1-5; D is undetermined. Germline CDR1 reads SGHTS; CDR2 reads YDEGEE. V lost 2 bases, J lost 9 bases, and 6 bases lay in between. This CDR3 comprises 11 residues.

The chain links TRBV14 to TRBJ1-3; TRBD1 matches at 7 bases. Germline CDR1 SGHDN, CDR2 FVKESK. The length of the CDR3 is 17 residues. V lost 4 bases to trimming and J lost 5 bases; unmatched junction nucleotides: 14. CDR3 in amino acids: CASSRHSRQGTRNTIYF. As DNA, the CDR3 is TGTGCCAGCAGCCGCCACTCCCGACAGGGAACAAGAAACACCATATATTTT.

The chain employs TRBV15 and TRBJ2-6; D perhaps matches TRBD1 (7 bases). V shed 3 bases and J shed 0 bases, with 18 bases lying between them. CDR1 is LNHNV, CDR2 YYDKDF, per germline (reference sequence). The CDR3 has 19 residues. The CDR3 sequence is CATSSDPQGGLSGANVLTF. CDR3 nucleotides: TGTGCCACCAGCAGTGACCCGCAGGGGGGACTCTCTGGGGCCAACGTCCTGACTTTC.

This clone appeared a single time. The chain employs TRBV18 and TRBJ1-4, with a tentative D call TRBD1 (5 bases). Germline V CDR1 and CDR2: KGHSH, LQKENI. V lost 2 bases and J lost 3, with 10 bases in between. The CDR3 has 15 amino acids. The CDR3, as DNA: TGTGCCAGCTCACCAGGGGGAACGTCTAATGAAAAACTGTTTTTT. Translating gives CASSPGGTSNEKLFF. The full variable domain, rest sourced from reference TRBV18 and TRBJ1-4, is NAGVMQNPRHLVRRRGQEARLRCSPMKGHSHVYWYRQLPEEGLKFMVYLQKENIIDESGMPKERFSAEFPKEGPSILRIQQVVRGDSAAYFCASSPGGTSNEKLFFGSGTQLSVL.